Given below is one T cell receptor (beta chain) in context. Its antigen is not known. A read error may account for a junction end that differs from germline. These data originate in a study of post-analysis software for immune sequencing data. The germline V gene has CDR1 MDHEN and CDR2 SYDVKM. The CDR3 consists of 14 residues. Presence of unique molecular identifiers characterized the TCR beta cDNA libraries. TCRdb called the PCR reads again in MiXCR, with one record for every CDR3 protein. Of some 690,000 distinct CDR3 sequences listed, about 27% are singletons. Study results and limitations: About five TRBV segments occurring more often in patients than controls included TRBV5-6, TRBV5-1 and TRBV20-1.

This TCR was recovered from a girl between 5 and 17 years old with multiple sclerosis. Sequenced sample: blood. The V gene is TRBV28, the J gene TRBJ2-7; tentatively, D is TRBD1 or TRBD2 (5 bases each). Here the CDR3 DNA reads TGTGCCAGCAGTTCCTTATGGGGGTCCTTCGAGCAGTACTTC. Translated: CASSSLWGSFEQYF.